Described below is a single T cell receptor (beta chain) sequence and its context. This entry is derived from a study of blood T cell repertoires in COVID-19. Background on the study: Some COVID-19 samples were acute and others convalescent; all came from the United States, Italy and Spain. T cells, B-cell-depleted T cells, or PBMCs supplied cDNA or gDNA.

Under the authors' procedure: It was from reference gene primer amplification that nucleated cell counts were estimated. Repertoires were generated with immunoSEQ multiplex PCR, while TCRdb's copy carries only in-frame clones and drops some. That table supplies the V and J calls and clone size; D and trimming were determined from the DNA. In the table there are over 200,000 clones, 65% to 90% of which are singletons. Germline loops: CDR1 LNHDA, CDR2 SQIVND (reference sequence). There are 15 residues in the CDR3. V lost 8 bases and J lost 4, with 18 bases in between. The receptor was derived from a human donor in a cohort sampled during active COVID-19. The material sequenced was peripheral blood. The chain employs TRBV19 and TRBJ1-3; weak D call: TRBD1 (6 bases). The CDR3 region has the DNA TGTGCCAGTTCCAGGGGCGTGGACGCCGGAAACACCATATATTTT. Its protein is CASSRGVDAGNTIYF. The full variable domain, with the rest looked up from reference TRBV19 and TRBJ1-3, is DGGITQSPKYLFRKEGQNVTLSCEQNLNHDAMYWYRQDPGQGLRLIYYSQIVNDFQKGDIAEGYSVSREKKESFPLTVTSAQKNPTAFYLCASSRGVDAGNTIYFGEGSWLTVV.